This TCR beta chain originates from a study of blood T cell repertoires in COVID-19. The overall study: From the United States, Italy and Spain came samples of acute and convalescent COVID-19. PBMCs, B-cell-depleted T cells, or T cells provided the cDNA or gDNA that made up the material.

V dropped 3 bases and J dropped 2; count of bases not matched to a gene: 4. The CDR3 length is 15 residues. The germline V gene has CDR1 MRHNA and CDR2 SNTAGT. In the original workflow: Nucleated cell number was recorded as an estimate derived from reference gene primer amplification. Data came from immunoSEQ multiplex PCR; TCRdb stores just in-frame clones and leaves some out. That table is the source of V, J and clone size, and D and trimming were worked out from the DNA. In the table there are 250,000 to 300,000 clones, roughly 86% of which are singletons. Patients of the Seattle cohort, enrolled during active infection, were followed longitudinally.

The sequence came from a woman aged 25 to 39 with COVID-19, enrolled during active disease. V and J are TRBV6-4 and TRBJ2-1, with 7 bases matching TRBD2. Input material: peripheral blood. The CDR3 nucleotides read TGTGCCAGCAGTGAGGCGGGAGAGGCCTACAATGAGCAGTTCTTC. Encoded protein: CASSEAGEAYNEQFF.